What follows describes a single TCR beta chain. Per the original data handling: Nucleated cell number was recorded as an estimate derived from reference gene primer amplification. TCRdb keeps only in-frame clones here, not all; method: immunoSEQ multiplex PCR. From that table come the V and J calls and clone size; the DNA was used to work out D and trimming. The sample lists a few hundred thousand clones, around 86% occurring once. CDR3 size: 19 residues. The V segment lost 5 bases and the J segment 3 bases; nucleotides outside the gene matches: 20. Germline V gene lookup returns CDR1 KGHSH and CDR2 LQKENI. The data were taken from a study of blood T cell repertoires in COVID-19. Across the study: From the United States, Italy and Spain came samples of acute and convalescent COVID-19. Sources were T cells, B-cell-depleted T cells, or PBMCs; the material itself was cDNA or gDNA.

The chain has TRBV18 and TRBJ2-7; 9 nucleotides line up with TRBD2. Material: PBMCs or T cells enriched from blood (not recorded which). This receptor was taken from a man younger than 45 who had recovered from COVID-19. CDR3 DNA: TGTGCCAGCTCATCGTCCTCGTCGCAAACTAGCGGGCCTTACTACGAGCAGTACTTC. Translated, it gives CASSSSSSQTSGPYYEQYF. The whole variable domain, remainder taken from reference TRBV18 and TRBJ2-7, is NAGVMQNPRHLVRRRGQEARLRCSPMKGHSHVYWYRQLPEEGLKFMVYLQKENIIDESGMPKERFSAEFPKEGPSILRIQQVVRGDSAAYFCASSSSSSQTSGPYYEQYFGPGTRLTVT.